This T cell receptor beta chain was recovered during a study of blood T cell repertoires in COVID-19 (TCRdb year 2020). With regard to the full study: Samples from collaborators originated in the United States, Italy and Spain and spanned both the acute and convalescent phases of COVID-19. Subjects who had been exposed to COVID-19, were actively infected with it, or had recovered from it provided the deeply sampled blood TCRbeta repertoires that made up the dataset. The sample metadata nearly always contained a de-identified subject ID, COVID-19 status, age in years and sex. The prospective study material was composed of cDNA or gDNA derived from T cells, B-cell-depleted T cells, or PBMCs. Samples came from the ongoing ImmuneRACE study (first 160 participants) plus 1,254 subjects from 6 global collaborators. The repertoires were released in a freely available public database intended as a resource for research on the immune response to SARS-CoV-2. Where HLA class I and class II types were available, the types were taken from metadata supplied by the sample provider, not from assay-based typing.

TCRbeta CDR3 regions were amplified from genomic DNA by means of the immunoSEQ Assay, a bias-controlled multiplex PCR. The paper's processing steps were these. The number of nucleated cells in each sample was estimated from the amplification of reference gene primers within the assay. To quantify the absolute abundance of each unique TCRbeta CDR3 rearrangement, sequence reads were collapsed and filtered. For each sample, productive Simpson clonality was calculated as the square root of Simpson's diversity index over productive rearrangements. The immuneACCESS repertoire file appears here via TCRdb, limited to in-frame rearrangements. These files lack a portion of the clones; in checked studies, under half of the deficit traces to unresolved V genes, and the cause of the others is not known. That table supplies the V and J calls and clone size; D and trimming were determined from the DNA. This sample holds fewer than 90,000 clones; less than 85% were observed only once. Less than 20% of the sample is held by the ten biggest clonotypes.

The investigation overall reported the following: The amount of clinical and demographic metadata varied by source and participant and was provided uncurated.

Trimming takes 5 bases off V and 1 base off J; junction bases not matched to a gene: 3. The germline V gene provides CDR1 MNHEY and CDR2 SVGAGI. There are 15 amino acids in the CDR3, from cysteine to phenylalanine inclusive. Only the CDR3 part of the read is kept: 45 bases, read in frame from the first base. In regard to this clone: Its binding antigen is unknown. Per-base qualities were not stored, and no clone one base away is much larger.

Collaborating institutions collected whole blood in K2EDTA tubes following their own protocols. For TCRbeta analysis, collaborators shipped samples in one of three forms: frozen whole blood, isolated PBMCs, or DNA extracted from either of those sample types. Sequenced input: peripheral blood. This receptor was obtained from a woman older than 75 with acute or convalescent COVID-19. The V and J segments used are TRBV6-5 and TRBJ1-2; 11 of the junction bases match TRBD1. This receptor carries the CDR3 CASSRGTGGNYGYTF. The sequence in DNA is TGTGCCAGCAGTAGAGGGACAGGGGGTAACTATGGCTACACCTTC.